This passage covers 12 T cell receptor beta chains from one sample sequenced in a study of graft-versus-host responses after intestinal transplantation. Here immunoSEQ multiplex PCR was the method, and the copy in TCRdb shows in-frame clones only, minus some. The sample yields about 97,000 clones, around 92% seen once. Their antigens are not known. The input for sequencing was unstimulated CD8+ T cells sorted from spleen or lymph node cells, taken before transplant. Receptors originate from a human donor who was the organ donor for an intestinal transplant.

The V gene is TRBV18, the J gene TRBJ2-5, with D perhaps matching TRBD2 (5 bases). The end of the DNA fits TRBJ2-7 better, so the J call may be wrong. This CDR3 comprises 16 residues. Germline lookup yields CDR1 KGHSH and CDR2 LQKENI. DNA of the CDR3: TGTGCCAGCTCCTTCACTACCGCGGGTAGCTCCTACGAGCAGTACTTC. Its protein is CASSFTTAGSSYEQYF.

DNA for the CDR3: TGTGCCAGCAGTCCCGGAGGGTCCCCCTCTCAGCATTTT. It codes for CASSPGGSPSQHF. J is TRBJ1-5 and V is TRBV25-1; D remains ambiguous. CDR1 is MGHDK, CDR2 SYGVNS, per germline. Deletions cut 5 bases from V and 13 bases from J, with 18 bases between. The CDR3 has 13 residues.

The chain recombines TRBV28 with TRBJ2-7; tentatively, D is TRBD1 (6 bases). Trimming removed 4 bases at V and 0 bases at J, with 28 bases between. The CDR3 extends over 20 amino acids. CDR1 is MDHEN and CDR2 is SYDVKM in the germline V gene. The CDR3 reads CASSYLTPKNRDKSSYEQYF. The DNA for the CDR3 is TGTGCCAGCAGTTACCTTACCCCGAAAAACCGGGACAAGAGCTCCTACGAGCAGTACTTC.

CDR3 sequence (DNA): TGTGCCAGCAGCCAAGAGGTGGGTCAGGTTCACTACAATGAGCAGTTCTTC. Protein product: CASSQEVGQVHYNEQFF. The chain carries TRBV4-2 and TRBJ2-1, with D unresolved. V lost 0 bases and J lost 3, with 15 bases in between. Germline CDR1 reads LGHNA; CDR2 reads YNFKEQ. The CDR3 has 17 residues.

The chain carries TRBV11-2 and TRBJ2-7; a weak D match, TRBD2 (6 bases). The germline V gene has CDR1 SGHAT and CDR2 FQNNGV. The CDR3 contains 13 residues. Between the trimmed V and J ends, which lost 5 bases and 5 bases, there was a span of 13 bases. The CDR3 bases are TGTGCCAGCAGCCGACTACTAGCAGACGAGCAGTACTTC. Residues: CASSRLLADEQYF.

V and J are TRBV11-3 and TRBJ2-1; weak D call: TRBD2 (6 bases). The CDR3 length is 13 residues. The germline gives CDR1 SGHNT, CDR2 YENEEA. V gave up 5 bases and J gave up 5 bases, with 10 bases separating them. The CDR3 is CASSLGLNNEQFF. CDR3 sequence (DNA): TGTGCCAGCAGCCTCGGACTAAACAATGAGCAGTTCTTC.

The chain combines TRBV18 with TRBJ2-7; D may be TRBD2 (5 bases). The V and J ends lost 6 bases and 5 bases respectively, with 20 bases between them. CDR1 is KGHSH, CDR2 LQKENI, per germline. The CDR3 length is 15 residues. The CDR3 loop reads CASSHELRAHDEQYF. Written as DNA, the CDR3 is TGTGCCAGCTCCCACGAGCTGCGGGCCCACGACGAGCAGTACTTC.

CDR3 DNA sequence: TGTGCCAGCAGCACGACTAGCGGGATCTACAATGAGCAGTTCTTC. Protein product: CASSTTSGIYNEQFF. The chain uses TRBV7-9 and TRBJ2-1; TRBD2 aligns across 11 bases. There are 15 residues in the CDR3. Germline-derived CDR1 and CDR2 are SEHNR and FQNEAQ (reference sequence). J was trimmed by 3 bases and V by 5 bases; bases with no gene match: 3. The whole variable domain, remainder taken from reference TRBV7-9 and TRBJ2-1, is DTGVSQNPRHKITKRGQNVTFRCDPISEHNRLYWYRQTLGQGPEFLTYFQNEAQLEKSRLLSDRFSAERPKGSFSTLEIQRTEQGDSAMYLCASSTTSGIYNEQFFGPGTRLTVL.

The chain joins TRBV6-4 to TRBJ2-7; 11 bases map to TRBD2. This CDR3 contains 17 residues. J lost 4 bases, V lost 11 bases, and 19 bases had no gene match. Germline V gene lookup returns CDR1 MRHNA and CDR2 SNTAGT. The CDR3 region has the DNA TGTGCCGTCATGGGGACTAGCGGTTATATAATGGGGTACGAGCAGTACTTC. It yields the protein CAVMGTSGYIMGYEQYF.

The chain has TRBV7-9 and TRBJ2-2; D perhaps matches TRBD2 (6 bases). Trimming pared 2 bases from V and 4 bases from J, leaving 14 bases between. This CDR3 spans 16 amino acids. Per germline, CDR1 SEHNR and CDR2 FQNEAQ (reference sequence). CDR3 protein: CASSLIAGRITGELFF. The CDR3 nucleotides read TGTGCCAGCAGCTTAATTGCAGGGAGGATCACCGGGGAGCTGTTTTTT.

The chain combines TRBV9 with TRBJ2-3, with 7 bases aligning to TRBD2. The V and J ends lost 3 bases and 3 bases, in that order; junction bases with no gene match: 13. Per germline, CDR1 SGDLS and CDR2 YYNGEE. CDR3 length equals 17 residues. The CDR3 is CASSEAGVYHMTDTQYF. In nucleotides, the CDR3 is TGTGCCAGCAGCGAGGCGGGAGTTTATCATATGACAGATACGCAGTATTTT.

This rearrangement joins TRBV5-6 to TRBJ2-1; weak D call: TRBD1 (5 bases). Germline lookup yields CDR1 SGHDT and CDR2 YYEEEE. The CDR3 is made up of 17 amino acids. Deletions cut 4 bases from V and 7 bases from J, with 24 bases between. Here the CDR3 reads CASSTPMRQNLGNEQFF. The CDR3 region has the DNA TGTGCCAGCAGCACCCCTATGAGACAGAACTTAGGGAATGAGCAGTTCTTC.